This T cell receptor (beta chain) comes out of a study of blood T cell repertoires in COVID-19. Whole-study context: Both acute and convalescent COVID-19 samples were obtained from the United States, Italy and Spain. Nucleic acid was either cDNA or gDNA, and it came from T cells, B-cell-depleted T cells, or PBMCs.

In the authors' methods: For nucleated cells, counts were estimated from reference gene primer amplification. Sequencing was performed with immunoSEQ multiplex PCR; in TCRdb, only in-frame clones are kept and a portion is missing. V, J and clone size are those of that table, while D and trimming were read from the DNA. Of 110,000 or so clones in the sample, over 75% were seen once. This CDR3 spans 16 amino acids. The germline V gene encodes CDR1 LGHDT and CDR2 YNNKEL (reference sequence). V was shortened by 4 bases and J by 6 bases, with 20 bases between the two germline ends. The sequence derives from a man aged 50 to 59 with acute or convalescent COVID-19. Sample: peripheral blood. The chain employs TRBV3-1 (or the pseudogene TRBV3-2) and TRBJ2-3; a weak D match, TRBD2 (6 bases). CDR3 in amino acids: CASSLRLQRAGDTQYF. The CDR3 region has the DNA TGTGCCAGCAGCCTCCGTCTACAGCGGGCAGGGGATACGCAGTATTTT.